The 15 T cell receptor beta chains in this list originate from one sample, sequenced in a study of blood T cell repertoires in COVID-19. Method: immunoSEQ multiplex PCR; TCRdb's copy keeps in-frame clones and lacks some. The sample contains fewer than 150,000 clones, around 88% of which appear only once. Sequences were obtained from peripheral blood. Source of these receptors: a human donor in a cohort sampled during active COVID-19.

The gene calls are TRBV3-1 (or the pseudogene TRBV3-2) and TRBJ2-1; D may be TRBD2 (5 bases). V was pared by 1 base and J by 0 bases, with 7 bases between. Germline lookup yields CDR1 LGHDT and CDR2 YNNKEL (reference sequence). There are 15 residues in the CDR3. The CDR3 DNA reads TGTGCCAGCAGCCAAGTACTAGTCTCCTACAATGAGCAGTTCTTC. Translating it yields CASSQVLVSYNEQFF.

The J gene is TRBJ1-5, the V gene TRBV29-1; D is uncertain. The CDR3 is 13 amino acids. Germline lookup yields CDR1 SQVTM and CDR2 ANQGSEA. The V end was cut by 6 bases, the J end by 7 bases, with 16 bases between. In DNA form, the CDR3 reads TGCAGCGTCGCTGCGAGCGGAGGCCAGCCCCAGCATTTT. Residues: CSVAASGGQPQHF.

This clone has just one count. The J gene is TRBJ2-7, the V gene TRBV6-5; tentative D call: TRBD2 (7 bases). The CDR3 runs 14 residues. Looked up from germline, CDR1 is MNHEY and CDR2 is SVGAGI. V lost 6 bases, J lost 3 bases, and 15 bases lay in between. The CDR3 protein is CASRGGTPGYEQYF. The DNA for the CDR3 is TGTGCCAGCAGGGGGGGGACACCGGGCTACGAGCAGTACTTC.

V is TRBV5-1 and J is TRBJ2-5; 7 positions match TRBD1. The CDR3 is made up of 16 amino acids. Per the germline V gene, CDR1 is SGHRS and CDR2 is YFSETQ. The trim removed 0 bases at V and 0 bases at J, leaving 5 bases unmatched. The CDR3 loop reads CASSLGATGDQETQYF. CDR3 sequence (DNA): TGCGCCAGCAGCTTGGGGGCAACAGGGGACCAAGAGACCCAGTACTTC.

The DNA for the CDR3 is TGTGCTAGTGGTTTGGCATGGAACACTGAAGCTTTCTTT. Amino acids: CASGLAWNTEAFF. The rearrangement uses TRBV12-5 and TRBJ1-1; D is ambiguous. Germline V lookup: CDR1 LGHNT, CDR2 FRNRAP. Trimming pared 1 base from V and 1 base from J, leaving 4 bases between. The CDR3 runs 13 residues.

This chain connects TRBV6-2 or TRBV6-3 to TRBJ1-1; the match to TRBD1 covers 8 bases. Germline CDR1 is MNHEY and CDR2 is SVGEGT. Trimming removed 5 bases from V and 1 base from J; junction bases left unmatched: 3. This CDR3 is 14 amino acids long. The CDR3: CASSRTGTNTEAFF. The CDR3, as DNA: TGTGCCAGCAGTAGGACAGGGACGAACACTGAAGCTTTCTTT.

The chain carries TRBV27 and TRBJ2-5, with TRBD1 matching over 8 bases. After removal of 3 bases from V and 2 bases from J, the junction contained 8 bases not matched to a gene. Germline V CDR1 and CDR2: MNHEY, SMNVEV (reference sequence). The CDR3 loop spans 16 amino acids. This CDR3 reads CASSFLGGTGQETQYF. The DNA of the CDR3 is TGTGCCAGCAGTTTTCTGGGCGGGACAGGACAAGAGACCCAGTACTTC.

This chain joins TRBV9 and TRBJ2-1; 7 positions match TRBD1. The CDR3 extends over 18 amino acids. In germline, CDR1 is SGDLS, CDR2 YYNGEE. V lost 1 base and J lost 6; bases outside the gene matches: 16. CDR3 in amino acids: CASSVSPWLDRAGNEQFF. The CDR3 nucleotides are TGTGCCAGCAGCGTATCCCCCTGGCTCGACAGGGCGGGCAATGAGCAGTTCTTC.

The DNA for the CDR3 is TGCGCCAGCAGCCAAGAGGGACAGCCCAACTATGGCTACACCTTC. It encodes CASSQEGQPNYGYTF. The chain carries TRBV4-3 and TRBJ1-2; 7 nucleotides agree with TRBD1. The V gene's germline CDR1 is LGHNA and CDR2 YSLEER. V was pared by 0 bases and J by 2 bases, with 3 bases of the junction left unmatched. This CDR3 contains 15 residues.

The rearrangement joins TRBV15 to TRBJ2-3; TRBD2 agrees at 8 bases. The germline V gene encodes CDR1 LNHNV and CDR2 YYDKDF (reference sequence). The J segment lost 4 bases and the V segment lost 6 bases, leaving 12 bases of the junction unmatched. This CDR3 spans 16 amino acids. In nucleotides, the CDR3 is TGTGCCACCAGTAAGTTTCGCGGGGGGATCGCAGATACGCAGTATTTT. Residues: CATSKFRGGIADTQYF. Full variable domain (rest looked up from reference TRBV15 and TRBJ2-3): DAMVIQNPRYQVTQFGKPVTLSCSQTLNHNVMYWYQQKSSQAPKLLFHYYDKDFNNEADTPDNFQSRRPNTSFCFLDIRSPGLGDTAMYLCATSKFRGGIADTQYFGPGTRLTVL.

The chain recombines TRBV14 with TRBJ2-7; D is possibly TRBD1 (5 bases). Trimming removed 3 bases from V and 1 base from J, with 13 bases in between. The germline V gene has CDR1 SGHDN and CDR2 FVKESK. The CDR3 consists of 15 residues. As DNA, the CDR3 is TGTGCCAGCAGCCATGGGGCCAACACATCCTACGAGCAGTACTTC. Translation: CASSHGANTSYEQYF. The variable domain in full, with the rest retrieved from reference TRBV14 and TRBJ2-7, is EAGVTQFPSHSVIEKGQTVTLRCDPISGHDNLYWYRRVMGKEIKFLLHFVKESKQDESGMPNNRFLAERTGGTYSTLKVQPAELEDSGVYFCASSHGANTSYEQYFGPGTRLTVT.

The chain joins TRBV5-1 to TRBJ1-2; no firm D call. Between the trimmed V and J ends, which lost 4 bases and 10 bases, there was a span of 14 bases. The CDR3 has 12 amino acids. From germline, CDR1 is SGHRS and CDR2 YFSETQ. This CDR3 reads CASSVSLRNYTF. CDR3 nucleotides: TGCGCCAGCAGCGTGAGCCTGAGGAACTACACCTTC.

CDR3 sequence reads: CASSLLQETQYF. The CDR3 DNA is TGTGCCAGCAGCTTACTCCAAGAGACCCAGTACTTC. V and J are TRBV7-2 and TRBJ2-5; D remains ambiguous. CDR1 and CDR2 from the germline V gene are SGHTA and FQGNSA. V shed 2 bases and J shed 1 base, with 2 bases lying between them. This CDR3 contains 12 residues.

CDR3 in DNA: TGTGCCAGCAGTTACTCGGAGAGCTCTGGAAACACCATATATTTT. This codes for CASSYSESSGNTIYF. The chain joins TRBV6-6 to TRBJ1-3; D is unresolved. V lost 0 bases and J 0 bases, leaving 6 bases between the germline ends. The CDR3 has 15 residues. CDR1 and CDR2 from the germline V gene are MNHNY and SVGAGI (reference sequence).

This chain connects TRBV7-2 to TRBJ2-1; TRBD1 matches 7 bases. Germline CDR1 SGHTA, CDR2 FQGNSA. This CDR3 region has 15 residues. The ends lost 1 base at V and 4 bases at J; junction bases unmatched: 4. The CDR3 reads CASSLGQGLYNEQFF. The DNA for the CDR3 is TGTGCCAGCAGCTTAGGACAGGGCTTATACAATGAGCAGTTCTTC. Together with reference TRBV7-2 and TRBJ2-1, the CDR3 gives the full variable domain: GAGVSQSPSNKVTEKGKDVELRCDPISGHTALYWYRQSLGQGLEFLIYFQGNSAPDKSGLPSDRFSAERTGGSVSTLTIQRTQQEDSAVYLCASSLGQGLYNEQFFGPGTRLTVL.